One and the same sample provided the 9 T cell receptor beta chains below, sequenced in a study of T cell responses to AZD1222 COVID-19 vaccine. Method: immunoSEQ multiplex PCR; TCRdb's copy keeps in-frame clones and lacks some. The sample holds roughly 70,000 clones, around nine tenths seen once. Source: peripheral blood, taken 28 days after the second dose of the MenACWY control vaccine. Receptors originate from an adult who received the MenACWY meningococcal vaccine as a control.

The chain links TRBV15 to TRBJ1-2; D not resolved. Germline V gene data show CDR1 as LNHNV and CDR2 as YYDKDF (reference sequence). The CDR3 runs 16 residues. V lost 1 base to trimming and J lost 4 bases, with 16 bases between them. CDR3 DNA sequence: TGTGCCACCAGCAGAGGGGTGGAAGTCCACGTCTATGGCTACACCTTC. Encoded protein: CATSRGVEVHVYGYTF.

This clone came up once. The chain links TRBV19 to TRBJ1-2, with D perhaps matching TRBD1 (5 bases). The CDR3 is 14 amino acids. The V gene's germline CDR1 is LNHDA and CDR2 SQIVND (reference sequence). The V end lost 4 bases, the J end lost 4 bases, and 13 bases lay between the germline ends. This chain's CDR3 is CASSTRDGGYGYTF. The CDR3, as DNA: TGTGCCAGTAGTACTCGGGACGGCGGCTATGGCTACACCTTC.

The chain carries TRBV19 and TRBJ2-7, with 10 bases that match TRBD2. V lost 4 bases and J lost 6; bases outside the gene matches: 12. This CDR3 comprises 16 residues. Germline CDR1 and CDR2: LNHDA and SQIVND (reference sequence). The DNA of the CDR3 is TGTGCCAGTAGTAAGGGGCCTAGCGGGAGTCTGAGCGAGCAGTACTTC. It translates to CASSKGPSGSLSEQYF. The variable domain in full, with the rest retrieved from reference TRBV19 and TRBJ2-7, is DGGITQSPKYLFRKEGQNVTLSCEQNLNHDAMYWYRQDPGQGLRLIYYSQIVNDFQKGDIAEGYSVSREKKESFPLTVTSAQKNPTAFYLCASSKGPSGSLSEQYFGPGTRLTVT.

This clone was counted a single time. This sequence joins TRBV28 and TRBJ2-4; 7 bases align to TRBD2. The germline gives CDR1 MDHEN, CDR2 SYDVKM. CDR3 size: 14 residues. The J segment lost 6 bases and the V segment lost 1 base, leaving 3 bases of the junction unmatched. The CDR3 DNA follows: TGTGCCAGCAGTTTATTTCCGGGGGGAAACATTCAGTACTTC. It is translated as CASSLFPGGNIQYF.

J is TRBJ2-3 and V is TRBV7-6, with TRBD1 matching 8 bases. CDR1 and CDR2 (germline): SGHVS, FNYEAQ. The CDR3 loop spans 15 amino acids. The ends lost 1 base at V and 0 bases at J; junction bases unmatched: 0. The CDR3 sequence: CASSLGTGSTDTQYF. The CDR3, as DNA: TGTGCCAGCAGCTTAGGGACAGGGAGCACAGATACGCAGTATTTT.

As DNA, the CDR3 is TGTGCCAGCAGTCCCTCCTCCGACAGACCACGCGGCTACGAGCAGTACTTC. It codes for CASSPSSDRPRGYEQYF. The J gene is TRBJ2-7, the V gene TRBV28; weak D call: TRBD1 (5 bases). The CDR3 loop spans 17 amino acids. The germline gives CDR1 MDHEN, CDR2 SYDVKM. V shed 5 bases and J shed 3 bases, with 23 bases lying between them.

The chain uses TRBV6-5 and TRBJ1-5, with a tentative D call TRBD1 (5 bases). Per the germline V gene, CDR1 is MNHEY and CDR2 is SVGAGI. CDR3 length: 13 amino acids. The V end was cut by 6 bases, the J end by 10 bases, with 16 bases between. The CDR3 protein is CASRGTGIIPQHF. CDR3 in DNA: TGTGCCAGCAGGGGGACTGGGATAATTCCCCAGCATTTT.

In its sample, this clone was seen once. CDR3 residues: CATSRGGREGKPQHF. CDR3 coding DNA: TGTGCCACCAGCAGGGGGGGGCGAGAGGGTAAGCCCCAGCATTTT. The V gene is TRBV15, the J gene TRBJ1-5; D is perhaps TRBD1 (6 bases). The CDR3 runs to 15 residues. The germline V gene encodes CDR1 LNHNV and CDR2 YYDKDF (reference sequence). V dropped 3 bases and J dropped 8 bases, with 17 bases sitting between them.

V and J are TRBV9 and TRBJ2-2; TRBD2 matches at 8 bases. V lost 4 bases and J lost 4; bases outside the gene matches: 9. Germline CDR1 SGDLS, CDR2 YYNGEE. There are 16 residues in the CDR3. The CDR3 bases are TGTGCCAGCAGCCCCCGGAGTAGCGGGGCCACCGGGGAGCTGTTTTTT. It yields the protein CASSPRSSGATGELFF.